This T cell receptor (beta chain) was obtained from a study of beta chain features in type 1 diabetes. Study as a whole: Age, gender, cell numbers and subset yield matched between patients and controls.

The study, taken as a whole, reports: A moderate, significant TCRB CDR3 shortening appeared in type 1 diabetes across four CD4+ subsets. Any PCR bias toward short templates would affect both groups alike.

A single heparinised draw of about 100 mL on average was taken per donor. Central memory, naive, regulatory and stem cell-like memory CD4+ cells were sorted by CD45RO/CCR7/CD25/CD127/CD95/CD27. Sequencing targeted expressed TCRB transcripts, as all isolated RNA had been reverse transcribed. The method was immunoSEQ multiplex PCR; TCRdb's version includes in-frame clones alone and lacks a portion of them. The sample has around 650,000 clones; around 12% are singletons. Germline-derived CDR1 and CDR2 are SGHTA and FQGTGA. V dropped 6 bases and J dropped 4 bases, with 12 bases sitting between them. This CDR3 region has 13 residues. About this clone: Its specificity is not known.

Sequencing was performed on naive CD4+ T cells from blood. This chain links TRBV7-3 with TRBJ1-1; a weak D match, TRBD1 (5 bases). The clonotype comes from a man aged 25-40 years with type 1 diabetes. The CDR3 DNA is TGTGCCAGCAGACCAAGGGACGGCACTGAAGCTTTCTTT. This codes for CASRPRDGTEAFF.